The present TCR beta chain was sequenced within a study of post-analysis software for immune sequencing data. Study information: Both relapsing-remitting and secondary progressive multiple sclerosis featured among the disease courses, as did progressive-relapsing multiple sclerosis. Whole-study findings and limits: There was significantly lower normalized Chao1 diversity in multiple sclerosis patients than in controls. There were about five TRBV segments more frequent in patients than controls, and TRBV5-6, TRBV5-1 and TRBV20-1 were among them.

A remark on this clonotype: Its antigen is undetermined.

J was trimmed by 0 bases and V by 0 bases; bases with no gene match: 3. Germline V gene lookup returns CDR1 SGDLS and CDR2 YYNGEE. CDR3 length: 16 amino acids. cDNA libraries of TCR beta carried unique molecular identifiers. From approximately 0.95 to 9.8 million T cells, 550,000 or so cDNA molecules were obtained. TCRdb ran MiXCR on the PCR reads and lists one entry per CDR3 protein. The top ten hold 11% of the sample, which has some 690,000 distinct CDR3 sequences, approximately 59% seen once. The sequencing input was blood. The receptor was derived from a girl aged 2 to 9 with multiple sclerosis. The chain carries TRBV9 and TRBJ2-1, with 7 bases identical to TRBD2. CDR3 sequence: CASSVVGLVSYNEQFF. DNA for the CDR3: TGTGCCAGCAGCGTAGTTGGACTAGTCTCCTACAATGAGCAGTTCTTC.